One sample yielded the 31 T cell receptor beta chains listed below, sequenced in a study of CD8 T cells in ankylosing spondylitis (dated by TCRdb to 2017 to 2019). Library method: 5' RACE. The data were produced on an Illumina HiSeq 2500. The raw public reads went through TCRdb reprocessing: fastp at Q25, MiXCR clone calling, in-frame beta chains kept. CDR3 protein sequences are deduplicated, and each keeps its most common genes and DNA. For this sample the table gives about 440,000 distinct CDR3 sequences, of which roughly 17% were detected only once. Of the sample, approximately 1% falls within the top ten clones. What the authors observed across the whole study: A TCR beta motif of seven or eight highly homologous amino acid variants appeared characteristic of blood from ankylosing spondylitis patients.

These receptors have no known antigen. Sequencing was carried out using blood, either unsorted or a sorted T cell fraction (not recorded which). Receptors originate from a male donor with ankylosing spondylitis.

This clonotype came up a few times. V and J are TRBV7-6 and TRBJ2-1, with no clear D. CDR1 SGHVS and CDR2 FNYEAQ come from the germline V gene. This CDR3 comprises 14 residues. V was trimmed by 5 bases and J by 5 bases, leaving 13 bases between them. CDR3 region: CASSPARANNEQFF. Written as DNA, the CDR3 is TGTGCCAGCAGCCCCGCTAGGGCGAACAATGAGCAGTTCTTC.

The sample holds a few counts of this clonotype. This chain links TRBV3-1 with TRBJ1-1; 7 bases match TRBD1. The CDR3 runs to 16 residues. J lost 4 bases, V lost 0 bases, and 8 bases had no gene match. Germline V gene data show CDR1 as LGHDT and CDR2 as YNNKEL (reference sequence). As DNA, the CDR3 is TGTGCCAGCAGCCAAGACCGGACAGGCCCACGCACTGAAGCTTTCTTT. This codes for CASSQDRTGPRTEAFF.

This clonotype was observed a few times. The chain carries TRBV30 and TRBJ2-7; tentative D call: TRBD1 (6 bases). V lost 0 bases and J 3 bases, leaving 9 bases between the germline ends. CDR1 is GTSNPN and CDR2 is SVGIG in the germline V gene (reference sequence). The CDR3 loop spans 13 amino acids. CDR3 coding DNA: TGTGCCTGGAGTGTACAGGGTAACTACGAGCAGTACTTC. Translated, it gives CAWSVQGNYEQYF.

This clonotype was seen a handful of times. The chain carries TRBV7-2 and TRBJ1-2, with 10 bases aligning to TRBD1. The CDR3 has 15 amino acids. CDR1 and CDR2 from the germline V gene are SGHTA and FQGNSA. The ends lost 5 bases at V and 4 bases at J; junction bases unmatched: 7. The CDR3 reads CASSETGGRPYGYTF. DNA for the CDR3: TGTGCCAGCAGCGAGACAGGGGGCCGGCCCTATGGCTACACCTTC.

CDR3 in amino acids: CASSLSALGWKTQYF. For the CDR3, the DNA is TGTGCCAGCAGCTTAAGTGCTTTGGGTTGGAAGACCCAGTACTTC. This chain links TRBV6-1 with TRBJ2-5; D uncertain. Germline lookup yields CDR1 MNHNS and CDR2 SASEGT. Trimming stripped 6 bases from V and 6 bases from J, with 20 bases between. This CDR3 is 15 amino acids long.

This clonotype was seen only a few times. J is TRBJ2-7 and V is TRBV6-1, with TRBD1 matching over 8 bases. This CDR3 is built from 15 residues. Germline V gene lookup returns CDR1 MNHNS and CDR2 SASEGT. The junction had 9 bases not matched to a gene; V was cut back by 6 bases and J by 2 bases. The CDR3 DNA follows: TGTGCCAGCAGCGCTCGGACAGGGCTTACCTACGAGCAGTACTTC. This encodes CASSARTGLTYEQYF.

The V gene is TRBV27, the J gene TRBJ1-5; D remains unclear. V dropped 0 bases and J dropped 0 bases, with 6 bases sitting between them. Germline assignment: CDR1 MNHEY and CDR2 SMNVEV (reference sequence). CDR3 length: 15 residues. The CDR3 sequence: CASSLSASSNQPQHF. CDR3 coding DNA: TGTGCCAGCAGTTTATCGGCCAGTAGCAATCAGCCCCAGCATTTT.

This chain connects TRBV29-1 to TRBJ2-1, with 7 nucleotides matching TRBD1. Unmatched junction bases numbered 2, after V lost 5 bases and J lost 7 bases. The V gene's germline CDR1 is SQVTM and CDR2 ANQGSEA. The CDR3 is 11 residues long. DNA of the CDR3: TGCAGCGTTCCGACAGGGAATGAGCAGTTCTTC. Translated, it gives CSVPTGNEQFF.

This clonotype has just a few counts. The chain is built from TRBV12-3 or TRBV12-4 and TRBJ2-7; TRBD1 aligns across 8 bases. The CDR3 sequence is 17 residues long. Trimming at V came to 0 bases and at J to 5 bases, leaving 12 bases not matched to a gene. CDR3 residues: CASSLARDGRGRDEQYF. In DNA, the CDR3 is TGTGCCAGCAGTTTAGCGCGTGATGGCAGGGGGCGCGACGAGCAGTACTTC.

The genes are TRBV6-1 and TRBJ2-1, with D maybe TRBD1 (5 bases). The CDR3 has 16 residues. V lost 7 bases, J lost 7 bases, and 23 bases lay in between. Germline-derived CDR1 and CDR2 are MNHNS and SASEGT. CDR3 nucleotides: TGTGCCAGCACCCCTCACGGTGGGGCGGCCCTTAATGAGCAGTTCTTC. Its protein product is CASTPHGGAALNEQFF.

V and J are TRBV30 and TRBJ1-5; a weak D match, TRBD1 (5 bases). Between the trimmed V and J ends, which lost 0 bases and 3 bases, there was a span of 12 bases. Germline CDR1 and CDR2: GTSNPN and SVGIG (reference sequence). CDR3 length: 15 residues. CDR3 in amino acids: CAWSVRGDSNQPQHF. The CDR3 nucleotides read TGTGCCTGGAGTGTACGGGGGGACTCCAATCAGCCCCAGCATTTT.

This rearrangement joins TRBV12-3 or TRBV12-4 to TRBJ2-7; 9 bases agree with TRBD2. CDR3 size: 15 residues. V was pared by 3 bases and J by 4 bases, with 7 bases of the junction left unmatched. The CDR3 region is CASSLGSGSGYEQYF. The CDR3 coding sequence is TGTGCCAGCAGTTTGGGTAGCGGGAGTGGTTACGAGCAGTACTTC.

This clonotype was seen only a few times. The chain uses TRBV20-1 and TRBJ2-5, with no clear D. Germline CDR1 and CDR2: DFQATT and SNEGSKA (reference sequence). This CDR3 region has 15 residues. Trimming removed 1 base from V and 1 base from J, with 13 bases in between. Here the CDR3 DNA reads TGCAGTGCTAGAGTCGTAGGTCAGTCCCAAGAGACCCAGTACTTC. Its translation is CSARVVGQSQETQYF.

The chain carries TRBV12-3 or TRBV12-4 and TRBJ2-5; D is perhaps TRBD1 (5 bases). With 8 bases removed from V and 5 bases from J, the gap between germline ends came to 15 bases. CDR3 length equals 13 residues. The CDR3 protein is CASGARDSETQYF. DNA for the CDR3: TGTGCCAGCGGGGCTAGAGACTCGGAGACCCAGTACTTC.

Concerning this clonotype itself: One junction end does not reproduce the germline sequence, and a read error may be involved. This chain uses TRBV2 with TRBJ2-5; 8 nucleotides match TRBD2. The CDR3 spans 15 residues. CDR1 SNHLY and CDR2 FYNNEI come from the germline V gene. The CDR3 bases are TGTGCCAGCAGCGAAGACGGGGGGGCCTCAGAGACCCAGTACTTC. Amino acid sequence: CASSEDGGASETQYF.

The chain recombines TRBV20-1 with TRBJ2-5, with 8 bases matching TRBD2. The length of the CDR3 is 14 residues. Trimming at V came to 3 bases and at J to 3 bases, leaving 6 bases not matched to a gene. Germline V gives CDR1 DFQATT, CDR2 SNEGSKA (reference sequence). The DNA of the CDR3 is TGCAGTGCTAGGTCAGCGGGAGTGGAAGAGACCCAGTACTTC. Amino acid sequence: CSARSAGVEETQYF.

This clonotype showed up many times. The chain uses TRBV20-1 and TRBJ2-1; 7 positions agree with TRBD2. V lost 5 bases to trimming and J lost 1 base; unmatched junction nucleotides: 5. Germline V gene sequence: CDR1 DFQATT, CDR2 SNEGSKA (reference sequence). The CDR3 has 14 residues. The DNA of the CDR3 is TGCAGTGCTGCTATGGGGGGGTCCTACAATGAGCAGTTCTTC. As protein: CSAAMGGSYNEQFF.

This clonotype was counted a few times. This sequence joins TRBV28 and TRBJ1-6, with a possible D match to TRBD1 (6 bases). V was clipped by 5 bases and J by 10 bases, with 12 bases between them. The germline gives CDR1 MDHEN, CDR2 SYDVKM. The CDR3 runs 13 residues. CDR3 in DNA: TGTGCCAGCAGTCTGGACAGTTGGTCACCCCTCCACTTT. Translation gives CASSLDSWSPLHF.

This clonotype appeared a few times. This chain joins TRBV6-5 and TRBJ2-1; 9 bases are a match to TRBD2. Per germline, CDR1 MNHEY and CDR2 SVGAGI. There are 15 residues in the CDR3. Trimming at V came to 2 bases and at J to 5 bases, leaving 4 bases not matched to a gene. The CDR3 sequence is CASSYTREGNNEQFF. As DNA, the CDR3 is TGTGCCAGCAGTTACACGCGGGAGGGAAACAATGAGCAGTTCTTC.

The chain is built from TRBV7-6 and TRBJ2-1, with D possibly TRBD1 on 5 matching bases. The length of the CDR3 is 17 residues. From germline, CDR1 is SGHVS and CDR2 FNYEAQ. V shed 2 bases and J shed 3 bases, with 17 bases lying between them. In DNA, the CDR3 is TGTGCCAGCAGCTTATCCTCGACAGCTAGAGGCTACAATGAGCAGTTCTTC. As protein: CASSLSSTARGYNEQFF. Full variable domain (missing parts from reference TRBV7-6 and TRBJ2-1): GAGVSQSPRYKVTKRGQDVALRCDPISGHVSLYWYRQALGQGPEFLTYFNYEAQQDKSGLPNDRFSAERPEGSISTLTIQRTEQRDSAMYRCASSLSSTARGYNEQFFGPGTRLTVL.

V gene TRBV15 combines with J gene TRBJ1-5; D is unclear. This CDR3 comprises 17 residues. Germline CDR1 and CDR2: LNHNV and YYDKDF (reference sequence). V was trimmed by 0 bases and J by 0 bases, leaving 12 bases between them. CDR3 protein: CATSRDLGSHSNQPQHF. CDR3 bases: TGTGCCACCAGCAGAGACTTGGGGAGCCATAGCAATCAGCCCCAGCATTTT.

The rearrangement joins TRBV3-1 to TRBJ2-3, with D hard to call. The CDR3 covers 16 residues. Germline assignment: CDR1 LGHDT and CDR2 YNNKEL (reference sequence). V was shortened by 4 bases and J by 0 bases, with 14 bases between the two germline ends. CDR3 in DNA: TGTGCCAGCAGCCGTTCTCCAGGACGGAGCACAGATACGCAGTATTTT. Translation: CASSRSPGRSTDTQYF.

This chain links TRBV3-1 with TRBJ2-1; weak D call: TRBD2 (6 bases). CDR3 length equals 13 residues. Between the trimmed V and J ends, which lost 8 bases and 4 bases, there was a span of 12 bases. CDR1 LGHDT and CDR2 YNNKEL come from the germline V gene (reference sequence). The CDR3 DNA is TGTGCCAGCGAAAGGCGGGGATACAATGAGCAGTTCTTC. This encodes CASERRGYNEQFF.

The chain employs TRBV20-1 and TRBJ2-7; D gene unclear. The germline V and J ends were trimmed by 0 bases and 2 bases, with 11 bases remaining between them. CDR3 length equals 14 residues. CDR1 is DFQATT and CDR2 is SNEGSKA in the germline V gene (reference sequence). The CDR3 is CSAREWLFPYEQYF. CDR3 DNA sequence: TGCAGTGCTAGAGAATGGCTCTTTCCCTACGAGCAGTACTTC.

The chain links TRBV12-3 or TRBV12-4 to TRBJ1-4; D remains ambiguous. The CDR3 spans 14 residues. The germline V and J ends were trimmed by 3 bases and 8 bases, with 13 bases remaining between them. CDR3: CASSLSRNYEKLFF. In DNA, the CDR3 is TGTGCCAGCAGTTTGTCACGGAATTACGAAAAACTGTTTTTT.

The V and J genes are TRBV9 and TRBJ1-1; D may be TRBD1 (5 bases). Germline V gives CDR1 SGDLS, CDR2 YYNGEE. Trimming removed 1 base from V and 5 bases from J, with 12 bases in between. This CDR3 has 14 amino acids. This CDR3 reads CASSVRGGGTEAFF. CDR3 coding DNA: TGTGCCAGCAGCGTACGTGGGGGAGGGACTGAAGCTTTCTTT.

A few counts support this clonotype. V and J are TRBV5-1 and TRBJ1-1; no firm D call. Germline V lookup: CDR1 SGHRS, CDR2 YFSETQ. Trimming took 2 bases from V and 1 from J, leaving 6 bases between them. The CDR3 totals 13 residues. The CDR3 DNA is TGCGCCAGCAGCTTTCCCCCGAACACTGAAGCTTTCTTT. Amino acid sequence: CASSFPPNTEAFF.

This clonotype showed up just a few times. V usage is TRBV12-3 or TRBV12-4 and J usage is TRBJ2-1; 14 bases map to TRBD2. With 6 bases clipped from V and 12 bases from J, the junction kept 4 bases outside the gene matches. This CDR3 contains 13 residues. DNA of the CDR3: TGTGCCAGCAGGGCGACTAGCGGGGGGGCGCAGTTCTTC. As protein: CASRATSGGAQFF.

The chain links TRBV28 to TRBJ2-1; D not resolved. V was pared by 3 bases and J by 7 bases, with 10 bases between. The length of the CDR3 is 13 residues. CDR1 is MDHEN and CDR2 is SYDVKM in the germline V gene. The CDR3 is CASSFTQRNEQFF. DNA for the CDR3: TGTGCCAGCAGTTTTACACAGAGAAATGAGCAGTTCTTC.

The chain combines TRBV10-3 with TRBJ2-1; D is unresolved. Germline CDR1 ENHRY, CDR2 SYGVKD. V shed 4 bases and J shed 5 bases, with 6 bases lying between them. CDR3 size: 12 residues. The CDR3 DNA follows: TGTGCCATCAGTGTCAGCAACAATGAGCAGTTCTTC. It translates to CAISVSNNEQFF.

This chain links TRBV14 with TRBJ2-1, with unresolved D. CDR3 length equals 17 residues. The germline V gene encodes CDR1 SGHDN and CDR2 FVKESK. V lost 0 bases and J 0 bases, leaving 12 bases between the germline ends. The CDR3 loop is CASSQDWTKSSYNEQFF. CDR3 bases: TGTGCCAGCAGCCAAGACTGGACCAAAAGCTCCTACAATGAGCAGTTCTTC.